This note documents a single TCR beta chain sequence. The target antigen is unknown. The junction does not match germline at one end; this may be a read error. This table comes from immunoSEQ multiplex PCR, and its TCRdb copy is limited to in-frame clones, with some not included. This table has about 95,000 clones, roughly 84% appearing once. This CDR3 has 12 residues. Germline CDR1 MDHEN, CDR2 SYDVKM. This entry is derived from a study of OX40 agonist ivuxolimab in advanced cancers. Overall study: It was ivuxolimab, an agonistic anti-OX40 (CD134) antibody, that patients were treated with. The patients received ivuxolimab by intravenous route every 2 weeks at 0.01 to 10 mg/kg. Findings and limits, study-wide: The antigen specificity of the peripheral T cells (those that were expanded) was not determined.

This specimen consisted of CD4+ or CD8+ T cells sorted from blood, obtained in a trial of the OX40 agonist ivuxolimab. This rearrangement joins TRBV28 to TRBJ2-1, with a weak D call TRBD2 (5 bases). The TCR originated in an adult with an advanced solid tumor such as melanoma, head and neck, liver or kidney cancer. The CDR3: CASSGYAEDQIF. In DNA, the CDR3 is TGTGCCAGCAGTGGCTATGCGGAGGACCAAATCTTC.